Sequencing of this T cell receptor (beta chain) was carried out in a study of blood T cell repertoires in COVID-19. Looking at the study overall: Samples representing acute and convalescent COVID-19 were sourced from the United States, Italy and Spain.

The CDR3 spans 14 residues. Germline CDR1 reads LGHDT; CDR2 reads YNNKEL (reference sequence). V lost 4 bases, J lost 1 base, and 9 bases lay in between. Authors' analysis steps: Amplification with reference gene primers provided the estimates of nucleated cell counts. Sequencing was performed with immunoSEQ multiplex PCR; in TCRdb, only in-frame clones are kept and a portion is missing. From that table come the V and J calls and clone size; the DNA was used to work out D and trimming. The repertoire has about 16,000 clones, roughly 89% of them found once; the top ten carry more than 20%. V and J are TRBV3-1 (or the pseudogene TRBV3-2) and TRBJ2-3; D is possibly TRBD1 (5 bases). This receptor was taken from a man aged 55-75 years with acute or convalescent COVID-19. Source material: peripheral blood. The CDR3 DNA is TGTGCCAGCAGCCCAGGGTTAGGCACAGATACGCAGTATTTT. As protein: CASSPGLGTDTQYF.